This TCR beta chain came from a study of response to subunit inactivated influenza vaccine. Germline loops: CDR1 SQVTM, CDR2 ANQGSEA. J gave up 1 base and V 6 bases, and 5 bases lay outside the gene matches. The CDR3 consists of 15 residues. Using its own MiXCR run on the RT-PCR reads, TCRdb lists one record per CDR3 protein. Of 400,000 to 650,000 distinct CDR3 sequences listed, approximately 7.3% are singletons. This clonotype was seen ten or more times. Antigen: not known. The study's findings and limits: Seasonal influenza vaccination, on each occasion, was suggested by the authors to recruit few new T cells.

The material was PBMCs from blood, obtained 23 to 25 months after vaccination. The chain is built from TRBV29-1 and TRBJ2-3, with 12 bases aligning to TRBD2. The source is a man aged 50-75 years who received an inactivated influenza vaccine. This CDR3 is CSVGGLAGRTDTQYF. CDR3 DNA: TGCAGCGTCGGGGGACTAGCGGGCCGCACAGATACGCAGTATTTT.